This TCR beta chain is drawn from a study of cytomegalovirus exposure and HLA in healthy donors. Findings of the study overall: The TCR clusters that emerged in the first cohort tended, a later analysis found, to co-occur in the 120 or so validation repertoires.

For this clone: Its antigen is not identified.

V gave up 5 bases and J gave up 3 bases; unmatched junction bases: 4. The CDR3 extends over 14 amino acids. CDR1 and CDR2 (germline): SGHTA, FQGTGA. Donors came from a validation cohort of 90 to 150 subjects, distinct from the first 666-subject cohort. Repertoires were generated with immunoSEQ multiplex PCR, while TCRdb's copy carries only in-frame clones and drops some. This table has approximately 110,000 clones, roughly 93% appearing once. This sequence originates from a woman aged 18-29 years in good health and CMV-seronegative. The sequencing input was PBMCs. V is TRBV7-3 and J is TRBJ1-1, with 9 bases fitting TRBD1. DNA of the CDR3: TGTGCCAGCAGCCCACAGGGGGCGGACACTGAAGCTTTCTTT. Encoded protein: CASSPQGADTEAFF.